This T cell receptor beta chain was captured in a study of CD4+ T cells in melanoma. Study-level findings and limits: CD8+ T cell, macrophage and B cell function reportedly correlated with neoantigen-specific CD4+ T cells. Diverse differentiation states were reported for melanoma neoantigen-specific CD4+ T cells.

Worth noting for this clone: Antigen: not known.

Only in-frame clones appear in the TCRdb table, and some are missing; sequencing was by immunoSEQ multiplex PCR. The table records about 120,000 clones, about nine tenths of them present only once. CDR3 length: 17 amino acids. V was pared by 0 bases and J by 7 bases, with 15 bases of the junction left unmatched. Per the germline V gene, CDR1 is MNHEY and CDR2 is SMNVEV (reference sequence). The chain uses TRBV27 and TRBJ2-7; 7 bases align to TRBD2. The receptor was derived from a human donor with melanoma. The material sequenced was peripheral blood. Here the CDR3 reads CASSLSPGIAGSGEQYF. The CDR3 DNA reads TGTGCCAGCAGTTTATCCCCGGGGATAGCGGGCAGCGGGGAGCAGTACTTC.